A single sample is the source of the 28 T cell receptor beta chains below, sequenced in a study of cytomegalovirus exposure and HLA in healthy donors. It was with 60 Vbeta and 13 Jbeta primers that the PCR ran. TCRdb's table, derived via immunoSEQ multiplex PCR, lists solely in-frame clones and lacks some. The sample has approximately 170,000 clones, approximately 78% seen once. Material: PBMCs. The receptors stem from a male donor in good health and CMV-seronegative.

This chain connects TRBV5-6 to TRBJ2-7, with 9 bases fitting TRBD1. The germline V gene has CDR1 SGHDT and CDR2 YYEEEE. V dropped 0 bases and J dropped 1; count of bases not matched to a gene: 2. The CDR3 totals 15 residues. CDR3 amino acids: CASSLGDRGSYEQYF. The CDR3 DNA reads TGTGCCAGCAGCTTGGGCGACAGGGGGTCCTACGAGCAGTACTTC.

The V and J genes are TRBV27 and TRBJ1-5; D not certain. Trimming shortened V by 3 bases and J by 1 base, and 13 bases separated the two germline ends. The CDR3 extends over 16 amino acids. Looked up from germline, CDR1 is MNHEY and CDR2 is SMNVEV (reference sequence). CDR3 sequence: CASSLSRGGSNQPQHF. Written as DNA, the CDR3 is TGTGCCAGCAGTTTGAGCCGGGGTGGGAGCAATCAGCCCCAGCATTTT.

This clone was recorded a few times. The rearrangement joins TRBV5-1 to TRBJ2-7, with a weak D call TRBD1 (5 bases). V dropped 3 bases and J dropped 3 bases, with 10 bases sitting between them. Germline values: CDR1 SGHRS, CDR2 YFSETQ. CDR3 length equals 13 residues. CDR3 DNA sequence: TGCGCCAGCAGCTCAGACAGCTTCTACGAGCAGTACTTC. It translates to CASSSDSFYEQYF.

The chain is built from TRBV4-1 and TRBJ2-2; TRBD1 matches at 11 bases. The trim removed 4 bases at V and 6 bases at J, leaving 7 bases unmatched. The CDR3 runs 16 residues. Germline lookup yields CDR1 MGHRA and CDR2 YSYEKL. The CDR3 loop is CASSLSGTGGSGELFF. Written as DNA, the CDR3 is TGCGCCAGCAGCCTTTCTGGGACAGGGGGATCCGGGGAGCTGTTTTTT.

This chain joins TRBV10-2 and TRBJ2-5, with TRBD2 identical over 7 bases. This CDR3 contains 15 residues. Germline loops: CDR1 WSHSY, CDR2 SAAADI. The J segment lost 3 bases and the V segment lost 3 bases, leaving 7 bases of the junction unmatched. CDR3 bases: TGCGCCAGCAGTGATCCCGGGGGGACCAAAGAGACCCAGTACTTC. Protein: CASSDPGGTKETQYF.

The CDR3 DNA sequence: TGTGCCAGCAGCGGGACTAGCGGGGGGGCGAGCTCCTACGAGCAGTACTTC. The encoded protein is CASSGTSGGASSYEQYF. The V and J genes are TRBV7-2 and TRBJ2-7; 16 nucleotides align to TRBD2. The CDR3 is 17 residues long. CDR1 and CDR2 from the germline V gene are SGHTA and FQGNSA. Trimming took 5 bases from V and 0 from J; bases not matched to a gene: 4. Complete variable domain (other parts from reference TRBV7-2 and TRBJ2-7): GAGVSQSPSNKVTEKGKDVELRCDPISGHTALYWYRQSLGQGLEFLIYFQGNSAPDKSGLPSDRFSAERTGGSVSTLTIQRTQQEDSAVYLCASSGTSGGASSYEQYFGPGTRLTVT.

V is TRBV5-1 and J is TRBJ2-3, with D unresolved. Germline V gene lookup returns CDR1 SGHRS and CDR2 YFSETQ. V lost 5 bases, J lost 5 bases, and 12 bases lay in between. The CDR3 has 13 residues. CDR3 sequence reads: CASRLHSRDTQYF. For the CDR3, the DNA is TGCGCCAGCAGGCTCCATTCCAGAGATACGCAGTATTTT.

The rearrangement joins TRBV7-9 to TRBJ2-4, with no clear D. The ends were cut back, 2 bases at V and 0 bases at J, with 8 bases in the middle. CDR1 and CDR2 (germline): SEHNR, FQNEAQ (reference sequence). The CDR3 is 15 amino acids. CDR3 sequence: CASSLQDLAKNIQYF. For the CDR3, the DNA is TGTGCCAGCAGCTTACAGGATCTAGCCAAAAACATTCAGTACTTC.

The chain is built from TRBV5-4 and TRBJ2-7; the match to TRBD2 covers 8 bases. This CDR3 has 15 amino acids. Germline trimming cut 4 bases from V and 7 bases from J; bases unmatched to any gene: 13. CDR1 SGHNT and CDR2 YYREEE come from the germline V gene (reference sequence). The CDR3, as DNA: TGTGCCAGCAGCCAAGGGACGGGGGGGCCGGAGGAGCAGTACTTC. Its translation: CASSQGTGGPEEQYF.

The V and J genes are TRBV9 and TRBJ2-1; 14 bases line up with TRBD2. Germline trimming cut 3 bases from V and 3 bases from J; bases unmatched to any gene: 8. This CDR3 comprises 18 residues. Germline values: CDR1 SGDLS, CDR2 YYNGEE. This CDR3 reads CASSAVGLAGGSYNEQFF. DNA of the CDR3: TGTGCCAGCAGCGCCGTCGGACTAGCGGGGGGAAGCTACAATGAGCAGTTCTTC.

This clone came up once. The J gene is TRBJ1-5, the V gene TRBV6-5, with 7 bases that match TRBD1. Per germline, CDR1 MNHEY and CDR2 SVGAGI. Trimming took 6 bases from V and 1 from J; bases not matched to a gene: 6. The CDR3 loop spans 15 amino acids. As DNA, the CDR3 is TGTGCCAGCAGCGCTGACAGGGCAAGCAATCAGCCCCAGCATTTT. This translates into CASSADRASNQPQHF.

The rearrangement links TRBV13 to TRBJ2-1, with 9 bases that match TRBD2. The CDR3 length is 17 residues. CDR1 and CDR2 (germline): PRHDT, FYEKMQ (reference sequence). V dropped 1 base and J dropped 8; count of bases not matched to a gene: 12. CDR3 protein: CASSLDGTLAGMDEQFF. DNA for the CDR3: TGTGCCAGCAGCTTAGATGGAACTCTAGCGGGAATGGATGAGCAGTTCTTC. Drawing the rest from reference TRBV13 and TRBJ2-1, the complete variable domain is AAGVIQSPRHLIKEKRETATLKCYPIPRHDTVYWYQQGPGQDPQFLISFYEKMQSDKGSIPDRFSAQQFSDYHSELNMSSLELGDSALYFCASSLDGTLAGMDEQFFGPGTRLTVL.

CDR3 loop: CASSVVGQGYNEQFF. In nucleotides, the CDR3 is TGTGCCAGCAGCGTAGTGGGACAGGGCTACAATGAGCAGTTCTTC. The V gene is TRBV9, the J gene TRBJ2-1; 9 bases are a match to TRBD1. Germline loops: CDR1 SGDLS, CDR2 YYNGEE. The CDR3 sequence is 15 residues long. The V segment lost 0 bases and the J segment 3 bases; nucleotides outside the gene matches: 1.

This chain uses TRBV9 with TRBJ2-5, with D maybe TRBD2 (5 bases). This CDR3 has 13 amino acids. Germline V gene sequence: CDR1 SGDLS, CDR2 YYNGEE. V lost 3 bases and J 11 bases, leaving 17 bases between the germline ends. The CDR3 spells CASSGEGAREQYF. CDR3 nucleotides: TGTGCCAGCAGCGGAGAGGGAGCAAGGGAGCAGTACTTC.

The chain carries TRBV14 and TRBJ1-1; D might be TRBD1 (5 bases). With 1 base removed from V and 3 bases from J, the gap between germline ends came to 6 bases. The CDR3 runs 13 residues. In germline, CDR1 is SGHDN, CDR2 FVKESK. In DNA form, the CDR3 reads TGTGCCAGCAGCCAAGGACAGTACACTGAAGCTTTCTTT. Translating it yields CASSQGQYTEAFF.

V is TRBV27 and J is TRBJ1-6; TRBD1 is a possible D gene (5 bases). V shed 5 bases and J shed 0 bases, with 5 bases lying between them. Germline V gene data show CDR1 as MNHEY and CDR2 as SMNVEV (reference sequence). The CDR3 runs to 14 residues. The CDR3 nucleotides are TGTGCCAGCAGTCAGGGCTCCTATAATTCACCCCTCCACTTT. It specifies CASSQGSYNSPLHF.

The chain has TRBV19 and TRBJ1-1, with a weak D call TRBD1 (5 bases). CDR1 is LNHDA and CDR2 is SQIVND in the germline V gene (reference sequence). The CDR3 has 19 amino acids. V dropped 4 bases and J dropped 2 bases, with 26 bases sitting between them. Here the CDR3 DNA reads TGTGCCAGTAGTAGGGGAAATGACGGGGGGAGAAGGGCAAACACTGAAGCTTTCTTT. This sequence encodes CASSRGNDGGRRANTEAFF. Using reference TRBV19 and TRBJ1-1 for the parts outside the CDR3, the full variable domain is DGGITQSPKYLFRKEGQNVTLSCEQNLNHDAMYWYRQDPGQGLRLIYYSQIVNDFQKGDIAEGYSVSREKKESFPLTVTSAQKNPTAFYLCASSRGNDGGRRANTEAFFGQGTRLTVV.

V gene TRBV2 combines with J gene TRBJ1-1; D is ambiguous. Looked up from germline, CDR1 is SNHLY and CDR2 is FYNNEI. This CDR3 contains 14 residues. Trimming took off 11 bases at V and 4 bases at J, with 20 bases between the two ends. In DNA form, the CDR3 reads TGTGCCTCCCAAACGGGTGGGTACTTCACTGAAGCTTTCTTT. Amino acids: CASQTGGYFTEAFF.

This CDR3 reads CAWSGRDRQPQHF. CDR3 nucleotide sequence: TGTGCCTGGAGTGGGAGGGACAGGCAGCCCCAGCATTTT. V usage is TRBV30 and J usage is TRBJ1-5, with 8 bases identical to TRBD1. The CDR3 covers 13 residues. The V gene's germline CDR1 is GTSNPN and CDR2 SVGIG (reference sequence). V lost 1 base, J lost 7 bases, and 3 bases stayed unmatched.

V gene TRBV30 combines with J gene TRBJ2-5; a possible D gene is TRBD1 (5 bases). Between the trimmed V and J ends, which lost 4 bases and 2 bases, there was a span of 8 bases. The CDR3 runs to 12 residues. CDR1 and CDR2 from the germline V gene are GTSNPN and SVGIG (reference sequence). The CDR3 DNA reads as TGTGCCTGGACGGCAGGGCAAGAGACCCAGTACTTC. Amino acid sequence: CAWTAGQETQYF.

This chain joins TRBV5-1 and TRBJ2-2; D might be TRBD2 (6 bases). This CDR3 spans 15 amino acids. V lost 5 bases, J lost 1 base, and 12 bases lay in between. In germline, CDR1 is SGHRS, CDR2 YFSETQ. CDR3 coding DNA: TGCGCCAGCAGGGGAGGAGGGGTGAACACCGGGGAGCTGTTTTTT. It specifies CASRGGGVNTGELFF.

This rearrangement joins TRBV5-6 to TRBJ1-1; no definite D call. V gave up 0 bases and J gave up 2 bases, with 5 bases separating them. The CDR3 has 13 amino acids. Germline CDR1 and CDR2: SGHDT and YYEEEE. CDR3 in DNA: TGTGCCAGCAGCTTGGCGGTTAACACTGAAGCTTTCTTT. Its translation is CASSLAVNTEAFF.

This chain links TRBV2 with TRBJ1-2; perhaps TRBD1 as D (6 bases). Germline V lookup: CDR1 SNHLY, CDR2 FYNNEI. Deletions cut 9 bases from V and 6 bases from J, with 20 bases between. The CDR3 consists of 14 residues. CDR3 region: CARGPGHPLNGYTF. In DNA form, the CDR3 reads TGTGCCAGGGGGCCGGGACACCCGTTGAATGGCTACACCTTC. Drawing the rest from reference TRBV2 and TRBJ1-2, the complete variable domain is EPEVTQTPSHQVTQMGQEVILRCVPISNHLYFYWYRQILGQKVEFLVSFYNNEISEKSEIFDDQFSVERPDGSNFTLKIRSTKLEDSAMYFCARGPGHPLNGYTFGSGTRLTVV.

The gene calls are TRBV27 and TRBJ2-7; D uncertain. Germline V gene lookup returns CDR1 MNHEY and CDR2 SMNVEV (reference sequence). Between the trimmed V and J ends, which lost 5 bases and 1 base, there was a span of 6 bases. The CDR3 runs to 12 residues. The CDR3 is CASSHTSYEQYF. CDR3 coding DNA: TGTGCCAGCAGTCATACTTCCTACGAGCAGTACTTC.

This chain connects TRBV5-4 to TRBJ2-5; D might be TRBD1 (6 bases). V was pared by 4 bases and J by 5 bases, with 15 bases between. Germline values: CDR1 SGHNT, CDR2 YYREEE (reference sequence). The CDR3 is made up of 14 amino acids. CDR3 nucleotide sequence: TGTGCCAGCAGCCAGGACAGCCTTGGTGAGACCCAGTACTTC. Its translation is CASSQDSLGETQYF.

The CDR3 DNA sequence: TGCGCCAGCAGCTTGGGACAGGGGGCGACGAACTATGGCTACACCTTC. Residues: CASSLGQGATNYGYTF. This sequence joins TRBV5-1 and TRBJ1-2; the match to TRBD1 covers 10 bases. The length of the CDR3 is 16 residues. V dropped 0 bases and J dropped 2; count of bases not matched to a gene: 4. Looked up from germline, CDR1 is SGHRS and CDR2 is YFSETQ.

This clone showed up just once. CDR3 DNA: TGTGCCAGTAGTAAGAAATACAGGGCCGACCTCTCCTACGAGCAGTACTTC. Translating it yields CASSKKYRADLSYEQYF. This sequence joins TRBV19 and TRBJ2-7, with a weak D call TRBD1 (6 bases). The CDR3 loop spans 17 amino acids. Germline V lookup: CDR1 LNHDA, CDR2 SQIVND (reference sequence). The V and J ends lost 4 bases and 0 bases respectively, with 19 bases between them. Looking up the rest from reference TRBV19 and TRBJ2-7 gives the full variable domain: DGGITQSPKYLFRKEGQNVTLSCEQNLNHDAMYWYRQDPGQGLRLIYYSQIVNDFQKGDIAEGYSVSREKKESFPLTVTSAQKNPTAFYLCASSKKYRADLSYEQYFGPGTRLTVT.

This clone was counted once. The genes are TRBV11-3 and TRBJ2-7, with 9 bases fitting TRBD1. J gave up 7 bases and V 5 bases, and 9 bases lay outside the gene matches. Germline V gene lookup returns CDR1 SGHNT and CDR2 YENEEA. The CDR3 is made up of 14 amino acids. The CDR3 DNA reads as TGTGCCAGCAGCCGCGACAGGGGGTACGGGGAGCAGTACTTC. Residues: CASSRDRGYGEQYF.